This record concerns one T cell receptor beta chain sequence. Its matching antigen is unknown. The CDR3 runs 15 residues. With 4 bases removed from V and 3 bases from J, the gap between germline ends came to 16 bases. Germline CDR1 is SQVTM and CDR2 is ANQGSEA. This sample was taken from a study of T cell responses to AZD1222 COVID-19 vaccine. Study conclusions and caveats: Mostly white British, mostly female donors; authors suggested clonal diversity may be underestimated. Distributed over spike, vaccine-associated CD4 TCRs predominated at 160-218 and 743-854. As reported, nearly half of all spike-specific TCRs target variant regions that are unmutated. Spike-specific TCR breadth and depth both grew after two AZD1222 doses.

Using immunoSEQ multiplex PCR, the repertoire was profiled, and TCRdb retains in-frame clones only, with some absent. The sample consists of 110,000 or so clones, about 86% of them appearing once. The V and J genes are TRBV29-1 and TRBJ1-3; TRBD1 is a possible D gene (5 bases). The sequenced sample was peripheral blood, obtained 28 days after the second AZD1222 dose. The sequence was collected from an adult who received the AZD1222 COVID-19 vaccine. The CDR3 loop reads CSVVEAMGVGNTIYF. In DNA, the CDR3 is TGCAGCGTTGTAGAGGCGATGGGGGTTGGAAACACCATATATTTT.